This TCR beta chain was retrieved from a study of Ad26.COV2.S vaccination and SARS-CoV-2 variants. In the study overall: Of the COV1001 trial arms, the Ad26.COV2.S arm included the donor. General observations from the study: It was reported that spike-specific CD8+ and CD4+ T cell responses were substantially broad after vaccination. Spike-specific TCR breadth was greater after Ad26.COV2.S than placebo. Vaccinated and placebo-treated recipients had similar non-spike TCR breadth.

V lost 4 bases to trimming and J lost 4 bases, with 14 bases between them. Germline V gene data show CDR1 as MNHEY and CDR2 as SVGAGI. The CDR3 loop spans 16 amino acids. Assay used: immunoSEQ multiplex PCR; TCRdb lists only in-frame clones, some missing. The table shows some 400,000 clones, with 89% occurring only once. Of note for this clone: What it recognizes is unknown.

Regarding treatment: around 19 received Ad26.COV2.S at low or high dose, single or two shots; five or six received placebo; per-sample allocation not given. Sample collection was performed on day 63 after the first vaccine or placebo injection. This TCR derives from a person aged 18-65 years who received the Ad26.COV2.S COVID-19 vaccine or a placebo. This sequence joins TRBV6-5 and TRBJ2-6; the D is unclear. The sample here was peripheral blood, taken in a trial of Ad26.COV2.S vaccine versus placebo. The DNA for the CDR3 is TGTGCCAGCAGTTTGTATCCCCCTCCCGGGGCCAACGTCCTGACTTTC. As protein: CASSLYPPPGANVLTF.